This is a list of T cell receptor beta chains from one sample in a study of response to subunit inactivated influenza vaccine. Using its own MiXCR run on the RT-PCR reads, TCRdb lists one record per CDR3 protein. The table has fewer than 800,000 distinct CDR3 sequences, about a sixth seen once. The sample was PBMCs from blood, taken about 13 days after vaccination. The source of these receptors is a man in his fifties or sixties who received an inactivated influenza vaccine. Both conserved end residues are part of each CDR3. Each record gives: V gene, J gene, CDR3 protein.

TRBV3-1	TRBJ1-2	CASSQGTGGYGYTF
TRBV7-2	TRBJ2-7	CASRSGGGYEQYF
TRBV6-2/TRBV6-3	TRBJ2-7	CASRRAATYEQYF
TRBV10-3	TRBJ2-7	CAITPTSGAYEQYF
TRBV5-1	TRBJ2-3	CATRARTSGRPTPTDTQYF
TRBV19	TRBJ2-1	CASLKTGFGEQFF
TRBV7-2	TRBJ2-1	CASNRRPGGINEQFF
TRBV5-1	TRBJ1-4	CASSLEPGQPNEKLFF
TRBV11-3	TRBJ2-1	CASSLRGQGVSNEQFF
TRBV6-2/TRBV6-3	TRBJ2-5	CATALAGLREILQETQYF
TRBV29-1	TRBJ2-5	CSVILAGGLETQYF
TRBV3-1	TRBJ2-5	CASSQHRSVCGAGSPETQYF
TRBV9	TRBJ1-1	CASSVVYKGNSGACTEAFF
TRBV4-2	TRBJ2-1	CASSQELYNYNEQFF
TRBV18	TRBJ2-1	CASSPPNGRADEQFF
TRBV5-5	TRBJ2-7	CASSKTGVYEQYF
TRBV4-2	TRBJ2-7	CASSQDNTGRGYEQYF
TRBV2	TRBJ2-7	CASSGTVGPYEQYF
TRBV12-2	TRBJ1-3	CASRWVSLSGNTIYF
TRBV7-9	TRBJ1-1	CASSFQGGQGTEAFF
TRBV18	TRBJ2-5	CASSPPNSGSGGETQYF
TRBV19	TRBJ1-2	CASSIPGQNYGYTF
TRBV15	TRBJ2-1	CATSRRTSGRYNEQFF
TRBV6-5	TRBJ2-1	CASSYSGLEGYEQFF
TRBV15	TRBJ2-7	CATSSATLDGQGEVYEQYF
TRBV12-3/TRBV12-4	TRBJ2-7	CASSLTWTASSYEQYF
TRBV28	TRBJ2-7	CASTRSYEQYF
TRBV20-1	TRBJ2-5	CSARDNRGVKTQYF
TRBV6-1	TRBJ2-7	CASSTPGGALGQYF
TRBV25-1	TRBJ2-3	CASSDGIRDTQYF
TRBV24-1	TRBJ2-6	CATSDEGSGANVLTF
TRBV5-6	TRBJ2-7	CASSLVGTEGEQYF
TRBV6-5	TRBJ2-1	CASSYYSGPGRYNEQFF
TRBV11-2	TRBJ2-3	CASSLVPGHSTDTQYF
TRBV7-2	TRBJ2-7	CASSPGDRFYEQYF
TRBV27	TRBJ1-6	CASSPLGGENSPLHF
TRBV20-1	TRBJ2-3	CSASPRLAGSTDTQYF
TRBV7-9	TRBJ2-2	CASSPKGGINTGELFF
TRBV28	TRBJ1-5	CASRTIQGSNQPQHF
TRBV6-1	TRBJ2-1	CASSLDGDSYNEQFF
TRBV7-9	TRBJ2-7	CASSGTGDGSYEQYF